The 9 T cell receptor beta chains presented below share a single source sample, sequenced in a study of T cells in Graves' hyperthyroidism and ophthalmopathy (dated by TCRdb to between 2018 and 2020). The receptor library was made with multiplex PCR. The instrument was an Illumina HiSeq 2000. Amplification of TCR beta CDR3 regions was carried out from RNA transcripts. The first round of RT-PCR for the TCR CDR3 was performed with the HTBI primer set and the Qiagen OneStep RT-PCR kit. TCRdb redid the processing of the public reads, applying fastp at Q25 and MiXCR, and retained in-frame beta chains. Entries that share a CDR3 protein sequence are merged under the most common genes and DNA. Across this sample there are around 340,000 distinct CDR3 sequences, with 15% to 20% seen only once. Of the sample, 45% to 55% falls within the top ten clones. Sequencing input: blood. These receptors were obtained from a woman in her forties or fifties with Graves' hyperthyroidism.

V and J are TRBV18 and TRBJ2-5; 7 bases fit TRBD1. The CDR3 loop spans 14 amino acids. Germline values: CDR1 KGHSH, CDR2 LQKENI. V dropped 4 bases and J dropped 1; count of bases not matched to a gene: 3. CDR3 residues: CASSRRQGQETQYF. The CDR3 nucleotides are TGTGCCAGCTCACGACGACAGGGCCAAGAGACCCAGTACTTC.

This clonotype was recorded many times. The rearrangement links TRBV30 to TRBJ1-1; no definite D call. V gave up 3 bases and J gave up 6 bases, with 20 bases separating them. CDR1 is GTSNPN, CDR2 SVGIG, per germline (reference sequence). The CDR3 sequence is 15 residues long. This CDR3 reads CAWSKVPVGKPEAFF. CDR3 nucleotide sequence: TGTGCCTGGAGCAAAGTCCCCGTTGGTAAGCCTGAAGCTTTCTTT.

A remark on this clonotype: A junction end diverges from the germline sequence, so it may reflect a read error. The J gene is TRBJ2-1, the V gene TRBV5-1, with 14 bases fitting TRBD2. The CDR3 is made up of 17 amino acids. CDR1 is SGHRS, CDR2 YFSETQ, per germline. The CDR3 DNA reads TGCGCCGGCAGCTCCCGACTAGCGGGGGGGATCGACAATGAGCAGTTCTTC. Translated: CAGSSRLAGGIDNEQFF.

Remarks on this clonotype: A read error may be the cause here, since a much bigger clone is one base away. DNA of the CDR3: TGTGCCGGCAGCCAAAGCCAGGCATACGAGCAGTACTTC. It yields the protein CAGSQSQAYEQYF. This chain joins TRBV3-1 and TRBJ2-7; the D is unclear. CDR1 is LGHDT, CDR2 YNNKEL, per germline (reference sequence). CDR3 length equals 13 residues.

V gene TRBV6-4 combines with J gene TRBJ2-3; 9 nucleotides line up with TRBD2. The junction had 4 bases not matched to a gene; V was cut back by 3 bases and J by 0 bases. Germline-derived CDR1 and CDR2 are MRHNA and SNTAGT. The CDR3 spans 16 residues. The CDR3 reads CASSEGSGGSTDTQYF. The CDR3, as DNA: TGTGCCAGCAGTGAAGGTAGCGGGGGTAGCACAGATACGCAGTATTTT.

This clonotype was counted ten times or more. This chain connects TRBV20-1 to TRBJ2-5, with 13 nucleotides matching TRBD2. From germline, CDR1 is DFQATT and CDR2 SNEGSKA (reference sequence). The CDR3 spans 15 residues. Losses at the gene ends were 6 bases for V and 4 bases for J; bases not matched to a gene: 8. The CDR3 nucleotides are TGCAGTGCCACCGGACTAGCGGGAGTCATAGAGACCCAGTACTTC. It codes for CSATGLAGVIETQYF.

The CDR3 region has the DNA TGCGCCAGCAGCTTGGGACAGGGGGTTTATTTGGTAAGGGACAATGAGCAGTTCTTC. Its translation is CASSLGQGVYLVRDNEQFF. This chain uses TRBV5-1 with TRBJ2-1, with 9 bases lining up with TRBD1. Germline CDR1 and CDR2: SGHRS and YFSETQ. The CDR3 is 19 residues long. Trimming cost V 0 bases and J 5 bases; bases outside gene matches: 15. The variable domain in full, completed from reference TRBV5-1 and TRBJ2-1, reads KAGVTQTPRYLIKTRGQQVTLSCSPISGHRSVSWYQQTPGQGLQFLFEYFSETQRNKGNFPGRFSGRQFSNSRSEMNVSTLELGDSALYLCASSLGQGVYLVRDNEQFFGPGTRLTVL.

This chain connects TRBV28 to TRBJ2-3; TRBD1 matches 7 bases. V lost 5 bases to trimming and J lost 6 bases; unmatched junction nucleotides: 5. From germline, CDR1 is MDHEN and CDR2 SYDVKM. This CDR3 contains 13 residues. The CDR3 region has the DNA TGTGCCAGCAGTACCACGGGACAGGATACGCAGTATTTT. Translation gives CASSTTGQDTQYF. Full variable domain (missing parts from reference TRBV28 and TRBJ2-3): DVKVTQSSRYLVKRTGEKVFLECVQDMDHENMFWYRQDPGLGLRLIYFSYDVKMKEKGDIPEGYSVSREKKERFSLILESASTNQTSMYLCASSTTGQDTQYFGPGTRLTVL.

This clonotype occurred a few times. This chain uses TRBV12-3 or TRBV12-4 with TRBJ2-3; D remains ambiguous. Trimming shortened V by 8 bases and J by 0 bases, and 9 bases separated the two germline ends. This CDR3 comprises 13 residues. CDR3 in DNA: TGTGCCAGCGGGTACTCTAGCACAGATACGCAGTATTTT. It is translated as CASGYSSTDTQYF.